Listed below are T cell receptor beta chains from one sample, sequenced in a study of CXCR3-negative and CXCR3-positive naive CD8 T cells. TCRdb reanalyzed the 5' RACE reads, giving one entry per CDR3 protein sequence and no DNA. Recorded for this sample: tens of thousands of distinct CDR3 sequences. The sequenced sample consisted of naive CXCR3- CD8+ T cells from blood. Receptors were obtained from a human donor in good health. Some clones in this sample may be carry-over from other donors' samples. Both conserved end residues are part of each CDR3. Fields, in order: J gene, V gene, CDR3 protein.

TRBJ1-2,TRBV19,CATGAGGGGYTF
TRBJ2-5,TRBV14,CASSQEEGGETQYF
TRBJ2-7,TRBV7-6,CASSLRESSYEQYF
TRBJ1-2,TRBV29-1,CSVEDGGRTLYGYTF
TRBJ2-7,TRBV7-2,CASRPAGTPTYEQYF
TRBJ1-4,TRBV11-2,CASSLSQGGEKLFF
TRBJ2-7,TRBV20-1,CSAQAGASYEQYF
TRBJ2-2,TRBV4-3,CASSQDPGAGELFF
TRBJ1-4,TRBV7-2,CASSSPGLGIPTNEKLFF
TRBJ2-7,TRBV27,CASSLVGSSYEQYF